Ten or more counts support the clone carrying this T cell receptor (beta chain). The antigen remains unidentified. Amplified regions were TCR beta CDR3 sequences from RNA transcripts. TCR CDR3 underwent first-round RT-PCR with the HTBI primer set. TCRdb independently ran MiXCR on the multiplex PCR reads; one entry per CDR3 protein. The table has around 270,000 distinct CDR3 sequences, approximately 19% seen once. This specimen belongs to a study of T cells in Graves' hyperthyroidism and ophthalmopathy. Whole-study findings and limits: Onset of ophthalmopathy came a median approximately 6.5 months after the model predicted it. Most thyroid clonotypes expanded above 0.001 appeared in blood too.

Any patient presenting with uncontrolled infection, other autoimmune disease, pregnancy or lactation was left out. This TCR was sampled from a man aged 50-59 years with Graves' ophthalmopathy. Sequencing was performed on blood.

In DNA form, the CDR3 reads TGTGCCAGCAGCTCCTCTAGCGGAATCTCCTACAATGAGCAGTTCTTC. Translating gives CASSSSSGISYNEQFF. The chain employs TRBV7-9 and TRBJ2-1; 7 bases match TRBD2. The ends lost 4 bases at V and 0 bases at J; junction bases unmatched: 6. The CDR3 length is 16 residues. CDR1 and CDR2 (germline): SEHNR, FQNEAQ (reference sequence).